The rows below give T cell receptor beta chains drawn from one sample of a study of post-analysis software for immune sequencing data. MiXCR, run by TCRdb on the PCR reads, gives a single entry per CDR3 protein. The sample has about 540,000 distinct CDR3 sequences, 34% seen once. The sequencing input was blood. These receptor sequences come from a girl under 18 with multiple sclerosis. The CDR3 runs from the conserved cysteine through the conserved F or W. Each record gives: V gene, J gene, D gene, CDR3 length, CDR3 protein. The D gene is left open where the match is weak.

TRBV12-3/TRBV12-4	TRBJ1-6	.	15	CASRKEGEGNSPLHF
TRBV5-1	TRBJ2-7	.	14	CASSLDPAAYEQYF
TRBV5-1	TRBJ2-6	.	14	CASELYSGANVLTF
TRBV12-3/TRBV12-4	TRBJ2-7	TRBD1	13	CASSTQGVYEQYF
TRBV4-2	TRBJ1-2	.	13	CASSPDLNYGYTF
TRBV5-6	TRBJ2-3	.	13	CASSLVLRTTQYF
TRBV6-1	TRBJ1-1	.	17	CASSGGEGTIWNTEAFF
TRBV3-1	TRBJ1-1	.	15	CASSQERQGNTEAFF
TRBV5-5	TRBJ1-2	.	16	CASSLQQPGGGSGYTF
TRBV6-5	TRBJ2-7	.	13	CASRSQGSYEQYF
TRBV12-3/TRBV12-4	TRBJ2-3	.	12	CPKRDSTDTQYF
TRBV5-1	TRBJ2-1	.	15	CASSQGTTSYNEQFF
TRBV5-1	TRBJ2-2	TRBD1	16	CASSLADRAVTGELFF
TRBV4-1	TRBJ1-3	.	17	CASSQDGGFLSGNTIYF
TRBV2	.	.	15	CASRREYGSYNEQYF
TRBV5-4	TRBJ2-7	TRBD1	15	CASSVTGTGGYEQYF
TRBV29-1	TRBJ1-2	.	12	CSVVGEGYGYTF
TRBV5-1	TRBJ2-2	.	19	CASSPDPPTAKWDTGELFF
TRBV18	TRBJ1-6	.	18	CASSPVGSSGRSNSPLHF
TRBV5-1	TRBJ1-6	TRBD1	16	CASSLGDRRYNSPRHF
TRBV27	TRBJ2-4	.	15	CASSSPGEAKNIQYF
TRBV11-2	.	.	13	CASSPRTYETQYF
TRBV6-6	TRBJ1-1	.	11	CASSGPGEAFF
TRBV15	TRBJ2-4	TRBD2	17	CATSRGPAGIAKNIQYF
TRBV18	TRBJ2-5	TRBD1	14	CASSPRGQKETQYF
TRBV20-1	TRBJ1-2	.	15	CSASGYMRTTIGYTF
TRBV6-6	TRBJ2-7	TRBD1	15	CASSYAPGQGYEQYF
TRBV6-6	TRBJ1-5	TRBD1	17	CASSRTGNVRLNQPQHF
TRBV6-5	TRBJ2-3	.	18	CASSYSIGRGGPRVTQYF
TRBV20-1	TRBJ2-7	TRBD1	18	CSADPGQGLSPYSYEQYF
TRBV29-1	TRBJ2-1	TRBD2	14	CSVGLAGTYNEQFF
TRBV12-3/TRBV12-4	TRBJ2-5	TRBD1	16	CASSWGTASYQETQYF
TRBV12-3/TRBV12-4	TRBJ2-3	TRBD2	15	CVSRSGGRVPDTQYF
TRBV7-8	TRBJ2-3	TRBD1	12	CASSLGGGQEYF
TRBV5-1	TRBJ1-1	TRBD1	15	CASSRDSQPNTEAFF
TRBV29-1	TRBJ1-3	.	14	CSASRGISGNTIYF
TRBV7-9	TRBJ2-5	.	13	CTSSLEGAKTQYF